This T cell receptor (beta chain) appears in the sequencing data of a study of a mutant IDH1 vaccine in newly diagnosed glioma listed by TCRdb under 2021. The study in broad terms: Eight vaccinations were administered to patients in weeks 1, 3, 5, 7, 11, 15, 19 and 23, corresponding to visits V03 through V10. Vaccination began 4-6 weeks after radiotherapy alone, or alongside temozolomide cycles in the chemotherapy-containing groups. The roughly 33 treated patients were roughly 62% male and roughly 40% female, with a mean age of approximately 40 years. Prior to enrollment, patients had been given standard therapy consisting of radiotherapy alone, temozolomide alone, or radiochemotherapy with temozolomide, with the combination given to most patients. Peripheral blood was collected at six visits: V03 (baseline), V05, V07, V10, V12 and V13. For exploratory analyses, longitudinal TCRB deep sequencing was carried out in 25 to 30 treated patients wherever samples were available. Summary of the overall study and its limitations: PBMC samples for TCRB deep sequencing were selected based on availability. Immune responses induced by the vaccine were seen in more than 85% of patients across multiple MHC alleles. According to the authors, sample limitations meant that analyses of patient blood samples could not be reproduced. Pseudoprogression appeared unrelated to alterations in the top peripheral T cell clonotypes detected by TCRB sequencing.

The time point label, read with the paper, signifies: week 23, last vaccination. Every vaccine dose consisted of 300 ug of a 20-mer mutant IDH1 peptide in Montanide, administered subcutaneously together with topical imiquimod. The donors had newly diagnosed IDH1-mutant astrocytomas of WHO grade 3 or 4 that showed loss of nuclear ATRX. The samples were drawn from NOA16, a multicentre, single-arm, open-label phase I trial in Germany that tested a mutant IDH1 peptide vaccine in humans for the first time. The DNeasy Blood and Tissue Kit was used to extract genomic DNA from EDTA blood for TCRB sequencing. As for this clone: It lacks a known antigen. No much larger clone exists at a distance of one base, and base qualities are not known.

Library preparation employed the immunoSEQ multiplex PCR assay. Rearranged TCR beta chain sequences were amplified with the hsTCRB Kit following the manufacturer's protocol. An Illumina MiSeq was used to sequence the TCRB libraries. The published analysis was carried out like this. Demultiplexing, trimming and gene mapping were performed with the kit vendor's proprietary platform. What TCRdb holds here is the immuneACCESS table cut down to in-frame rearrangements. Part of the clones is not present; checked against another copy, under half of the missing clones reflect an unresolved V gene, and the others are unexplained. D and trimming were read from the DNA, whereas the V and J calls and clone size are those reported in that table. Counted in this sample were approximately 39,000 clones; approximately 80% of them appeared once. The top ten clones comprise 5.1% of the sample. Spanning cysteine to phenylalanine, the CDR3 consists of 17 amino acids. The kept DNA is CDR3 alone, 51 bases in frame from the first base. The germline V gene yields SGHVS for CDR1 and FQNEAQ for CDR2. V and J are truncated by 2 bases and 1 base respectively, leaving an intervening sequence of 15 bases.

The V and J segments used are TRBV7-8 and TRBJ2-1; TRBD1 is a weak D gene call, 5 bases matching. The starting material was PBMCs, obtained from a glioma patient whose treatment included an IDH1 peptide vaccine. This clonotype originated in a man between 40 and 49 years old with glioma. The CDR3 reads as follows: CASSLYSYGQSYNEQFF. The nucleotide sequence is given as TGTGCCAGCAGCTTATATTCCTACGGACAATCCTACAATGAGCAGTTCTTC.